This T cell receptor beta chain was retrieved from a study of lymphopenia after photon versus proton radiotherapy. Study-level points and caveats: After the lymphocyte nadir, photon-treated repertoires showed oligoclonal expansion, especially of CD8+ Temra cells.

Deletions cut 1 base from V and 1 base from J, with 4 bases between. The CDR3 sequence is 13 residues long. The germline V gene encodes CDR1 ENHRY and CDR2 SYGVKD. Sequenced by immunoSEQ multiplex PCR; TCRdb stores in-frame clones only, minus some. The data hold over 15,000 clones, with 80% to 90% observed a single time. Concerning this clone: The target antigen is unknown.

This receptor was identified in a man aged 65 to 85 with pancreatic cancer. The V call is TRBV10-3, the J call TRBJ1-1; D gene unclear. This specimen consisted of peripheral blood, obtained from a patient treated with proton-based radiotherapy. The CDR3 spells CAISEWGNTEAFF. The CDR3 nucleotides read TGTGCCATCAGTGAGTGGGGGAACACTGAAGCTTTCTTT.